This TCR beta chain was sequenced for a study of CD8+ T cells in alopecia areata. About the research overall: The share of scalp area affected provided the severity score for treated patients.

The sample holds a few counts of this clone. Other DNA sequences within the sample encode an identical CDR3. The V end was cut by 3 bases, the J end by 4 bases, with 6 bases between. CDR3 length equals 11 residues. CDR1 and CDR2 (germline): SQVTM, ANQGSEA. Sequencing used cDNA as its template, made by extracting RNA and reverse transcribing it. Produced via immunoSEQ multiplex PCR; TCRdb's table is partial and in-frame only. The sample records about 74,000 clones, around 30% being singletons. The treatment: oral pan-JAK inhibitor, 5-10 mg twice daily. Peripheral blood and lesional scalp punch biopsies were taken from alopecia areata patients.

This receptor was identified in a human donor with alopecia areata. This rearrangement joins TRBV29-1 to TRBJ1-1, with D unclear. The specimen comprised CD8+ T cells sorted from blood, sampled at week 4, from a patient treated with tofacitinib. The CDR3 coding sequence is TGCAGCGTTGATCTGGGCACTGAAGCTTTCTTT. Amino acid sequence: CSVDLGTEAFF.